The sequence of this T cell receptor (beta chain) was determined in a study of CD8 T cells in ankylosing spondylitis. The study's findings and limits: From matched ankylosing spondylitis synovial fluid, disease-linked clones were reportedly recovered at significantly enriched levels. It appeared that ankylosing spondylitis blood was characterized by a TCR beta motif of under ten highly homologous variants.

Researchers built TCR beta libraries using quantitative 5'-RACE with molecular barcodes. TCRdb redid the calling of the 5' RACE reads with MiXCR, one entry per CDR3 protein. The repertoire holds tens of thousands of distinct CDR3 sequences, 7.4% seen once, with around 8.5% in the top ten. This clonotype was observed at least ten times. Its specificity is unknown. V was cut by 6 bases and J by 4 bases, with 6 bases left in between. The CDR3 length is 12 residues. CDR1 is MNHEY, CDR2 SVGAGI, per germline. The source material was blood, either unsorted or a sorted T cell fraction (not recorded which). V gene TRBV6-5 combines with J gene TRBJ2-2, with a tentative D call TRBD2 (5 bases). This TCR was recovered from a female donor with ankylosing spondylitis or in good health (not recorded which). The CDR3 DNA follows: TGTGCCAGCAGGGAGGCCACCGGGGAGCTGTTTTTT. This sequence encodes CASREATGELFF.